This T cell receptor (beta chain) was obtained from a study of blood T cell repertoires in COVID-19. Study-wide context: PBMCs, B-cell-depleted T cells, or T cells provided the cDNA or gDNA that made up the material.

Original processing methods: Researchers report that nucleated cell counts were estimated from reference gene primer amplification. Only in-frame clones appear in the TCRdb table, and some are missing; sequencing was by immunoSEQ multiplex PCR. V and J calls and clone size are given by that table; D and trimming were obtained from the DNA. Counted here are some 180,000 clones, roughly 76% occurring once; the ten biggest clones make up approximately 11%. While infection was still active, Seattle patients were enrolled and then followed longitudinally. J was trimmed by 1 base and V by 4 bases; bases with no gene match: 6. Germline values: CDR1 LGHDT, CDR2 YNNKEL (reference sequence). The CDR3 totals 16 residues.

The sample comprised peripheral blood. The clonotype originates from a woman in her forties with COVID-19, enrolled during active disease. V and J are TRBV3-1 (or the pseudogene TRBV3-2) and TRBJ2-2, with 7 bases lining up with TRBD2. DNA of the CDR3: TGTGCCAGCAGCCGTGGTGGGGGGGTGAACACCGGGGAGCTGTTTTTT. It yields the protein CASSRGGGVNTGELFF.